Included here is one T cell receptor beta chain sequence, with context. The antigen is not known. The data stem from a study of cytomegalovirus exposure and HLA in healthy donors. Study-level background: From donors who were HLA-typed, an early data release held about 89 million unique TCRs. Study-level points and caveats: With later analysis, a missense DCLRE1C variant became linked to TCR beta V- and J-gene trimming. Equally common other TCR beta chains were less clonally expanded than HLA-associated ones, a later analysis found.

A multiplex PCR was run with 60 Vbeta primers and 13 Jbeta primers. Only in-frame clones appear in the TCRdb table, and some are missing; sequencing was by immunoSEQ multiplex PCR. The table records under 150,000 clones, approximately 69% of them present only once. The CDR3 is 13 residues long. The germline V and J ends were trimmed by 3 bases and 4 bases, with 8 bases remaining between them. Germline V gene lookup returns CDR1 ENHRY and CDR2 SYGVKD. V is TRBV10-3 and J is TRBJ2-3, with a possible D match to TRBD1 (6 bases). This receptor was taken from a woman aged 35 to 49 in good health and CMV-seropositive. Sequenced material: PBMCs. CDR3 region: CAISDRGPDTQYF. In DNA, the CDR3 is TGTGCCATCAGTGACAGGGGTCCAGATACGCAGTATTTT.